The 30 T cell receptor beta chains reported below all come from one sample, sequenced in a study of cytomegalovirus exposure and HLA in healthy donors. The primer mix had 60 Vbeta and 13 Jbeta primers. TCRdb's table, derived via immunoSEQ multiplex PCR, lists solely in-frame clones and lacks some. This table has tens of thousands of clones, 76% appearing once. The sequenced sample was PBMCs. Every receptor here comes from a male donor in good health and CMV-seronegative.

The V and J genes are TRBV19 and TRBJ2-4, with D perhaps matching TRBD1 (5 bases). Germline V gene lookup returns CDR1 LNHDA and CDR2 SQIVND (reference sequence). V shed 5 bases and J shed 13 bases, with 15 bases lying between them. This CDR3 spans 12 amino acids. The CDR3 DNA follows: TGTGCCAGTAGTGCCCACAGGTTTTCCCAGTACTTC. This encodes CASSAHRFSQYF.

The chain joins TRBV2 to TRBJ2-2; no clear D. Deletions cut 3 bases from V and 7 bases from J, with 12 bases between. The CDR3 spans 14 residues. Germline assignment: CDR1 SNHLY and CDR2 FYNNEI. The CDR3 DNA reads as TGTGCCAGCAGTGAGGGTCCCCGCGGCGGGGAGCTGTTTTTT. It translates to CASSEGPRGGELFF.

The chain combines TRBV19 with TRBJ1-1; 10 bases fit TRBD1. CDR1 and CDR2 (germline): LNHDA, SQIVND (reference sequence). The ends lost 4 bases at V and 5 bases at J; junction bases unmatched: 10. The CDR3 runs to 16 residues. DNA of the CDR3: TGTGCCAGTAGTACGCCGGGACAGGGGTCGGGAACTGAAGCTTTCTTT. Amino acid sequence: CASSTPGQGSGTEAFF.

The V and J genes are TRBV9 and TRBJ1-2, with 8 bases fitting TRBD1. The V and J ends lost 4 bases and 4 bases, in that order; junction bases with no gene match: 15. Germline loops: CDR1 SGDLS, CDR2 YYNGEE. The CDR3 totals 17 residues. CDR3 nucleotides: TGTGCCAGCAGCTCCTCCCCCACCCGACAGGGGATCTATGGCTACACCTTC. This encodes CASSSSPTRQGIYGYTF.

The chain is built from TRBV2 and TRBJ2-7; 8 bases map to TRBD2. The CDR3 is made up of 17 amino acids. The V gene's germline CDR1 is SNHLY and CDR2 FYNNEI. V lost 4 bases to trimming and J lost 4 bases; unmatched junction nucleotides: 15. CDR3 bases: TGTGCCAGCAGTGGATCAACTAGCGGAGGGAGGCTATACGAGCAGTACTTC. The encoded protein is CASSGSTSGGRLYEQYF. Filled out from reference TRBV2 and TRBJ2-7, the complete variable domain reads EPEVTQTPSHQVTQMGQEVILRCVPISNHLYFYWYRQILGQKVEFLVSFYNNEISEKSEIFDDQFSVERPDGSNFTLKIRSTKLEDSAMYFCASSGSTSGGRLYEQYFGPGTRLTVT.

The chain combines TRBV6-4 with TRBJ2-7; TRBD1 matches at 8 bases. The V and J ends lost 4 bases and 3 bases, in that order; junction bases with no gene match: 2. CDR1 is MRHNA, CDR2 SNTAGT, per germline. The length of the CDR3 is 13 residues. CDR3 loop: CASSADRGYEQYF. The CDR3 DNA reads TGTGCCAGCAGTGCCGACAGGGGCTACGAGCAGTACTTC.

The genes are TRBV7-2 and TRBJ2-3; TRBD2 matches at 12 bases. The V gene end was trimmed by 6 bases and the J gene end by 2 bases; junction bases not matched to a gene: 6. Per germline, CDR1 SGHTA and CDR2 FQGNSA. The CDR3 totals 16 residues. The CDR3 DNA is TGTGCCAGCAGTCGGAGACTAGCGGGAGTCACAGATACGCAGTATTTT. It is translated as CASSRRLAGVTDTQYF.

The chain joins TRBV7-9 to TRBJ2-7; 7 positions agree with TRBD1. With V trimmed by 3 bases and J by 5 bases, 13 bases remained unmatched. The CDR3 consists of 16 residues. Germline CDR1 is SEHNR and CDR2 is FQNEAQ (reference sequence). The chain's CDR3 is CASSLQSTGRENEQYF. As DNA, the CDR3 is TGTGCCAGCAGCTTGCAGTCGACAGGGAGAGAGAACGAGCAGTACTTC.

The chain combines TRBV11-2 with TRBJ2-7; 7 bases are shared with TRBD2. This CDR3 is built from 16 residues. Trimming at V came to 4 bases and at J to 0 bases, leaving 9 bases not matched to a gene. Germline V lookup: CDR1 SGHAT, CDR2 FQNNGV. CDR3 bases: TGTGCCAGCAGCTCGGGGAGGGTGGCAGACTCCTACGAGCAGTACTTC. Its translation is CASSSGRVADSYEQYF. Variable domain in full (rest from reference TRBV11-2 and TRBJ2-7): EAGVAQSPRYKIIEKRQSVAFWCNPISGHATLYWYQQILGQGPKLLIQFQNNGVVDDSQLPKDRFSAERLKGVDSTLKIQPAKLEDSAVYLCASSSGRVADSYEQYFGPGTRLTVT.

The V gene is TRBV27, the J gene TRBJ1-2, with 7 nucleotides matching TRBD1. The V segment lost 5 bases and the J segment 4 bases; nucleotides outside the gene matches: 13. The CDR3 consists of 16 residues. Germline-derived CDR1 and CDR2 are MNHEY and SMNVEV (reference sequence). The DNA of the CDR3 is TGTGCCAGCAGTCCGGGGACAGATATAGACTTCTATGGCTACACCTTC. Encoded protein: CASSPGTDIDFYGYTF.

The chain links TRBV18 to TRBJ1-4, with 9 nucleotides matching TRBD1. The length of the CDR3 is 14 residues. With V trimmed by 3 bases and J by 8 bases, 4 bases remained unmatched. Germline CDR1 KGHSH, CDR2 LQKENI. The CDR3 DNA reads TGTGCCAGCTCACCCGGGACAGGGATGGAAAAACTGTTTTTT. It is translated as CASSPGTGMEKLFF.

V usage is TRBV9 and J usage is TRBJ2-3, with 9 positions matching TRBD2. V gave up 0 bases and J gave up 2 bases; unmatched junction bases: 1. CDR3 length equals 15 residues. Germline V CDR1 and CDR2: SGDLS, YYNGEE. As DNA, the CDR3 is TGTGCCAGCAGCGTAGCTAGCGGGAACACAGATACGCAGTATTTT. Its translation: CASSVASGNTDTQYF. The entire variable domain, with the rest obtained from reference TRBV9 and TRBJ2-3, is as follows: DSGVTQTPKHLITATGQRVTLRCSPRSGDLSVYWYQQSLDQGLQFLIQYYNGEERAKGNILERFSAQQFPDLHSELNLSSLELGDSALYFCASSVASGNTDTQYFGPGTRLTVL.

V gene TRBV28 combines with J gene TRBJ1-2; D perhaps matches TRBD1 (5 bases). CDR3 length: 11 residues. V was pared by 6 bases and J by 4 bases, with 6 bases between. The germline V gene encodes CDR1 MDHEN and CDR2 SYDVKM. The CDR3 DNA follows: TGTGCCAGCAGCCAGGGCTATGGCTACACCTTC. Translated: CASSQGYGYTF.

This sequence joins TRBV7-2 and TRBJ1-2; TRBD1 matches at 7 bases. Germline trimming cut 4 bases from V and 4 bases from J; bases unmatched to any gene: 9. The length of the CDR3 is 15 residues. CDR1 and CDR2 (germline): SGHTA, FQGNSA. The CDR3 spells CASSYQGGGSYGYTF. The CDR3 DNA sequence: TGTGCCAGCAGCTACCAGGGGGGTGGGAGCTATGGCTACACCTTC.

J is TRBJ1-2 and V is TRBV7-8; no clear D. This CDR3 has 13 amino acids. V lost 5 bases to trimming and J lost 8 bases, with 15 bases between them. Germline V gene data show CDR1 as SGHVS and CDR2 as FQNEAQ. Here the CDR3 reads CASSRLEGTGYTF. CDR3 DNA: TGTGCCAGCAGCCGTCTCGAGGGAACCGGCTACACCTTC.

This clone has a handful of counts. The chain employs TRBV7-3 and TRBJ2-7; 7 bases line up with TRBD1. The germline gives CDR1 SGHTA, CDR2 FQGTGA. V was clipped by 3 bases and J by 5 bases; unmatched bases: 4. The CDR3 length is 13 residues. The CDR3 here is CASSLRGGDEQYF. The CDR3 DNA reads TGTGCCAGCAGCTTGCGAGGGGGCGACGAGCAGTACTTC. The whole variable domain, filled in from reference TRBV7-3 and TRBJ2-7, reads GAGVSQTPSNKVTEKGKYVELRCDPISGHTALYWYRQSLGQGPEFLIYFQGTGAADDSGLPNDRFFAVRPEGSVSTLKIQRTERGDSAVYLCASSLRGGDEQYFGPGTRLTVT.

This clone was detected only a few times. The germline gene is not matched at one end of the junction; a read error may be the cause. The chain joins TRBV7-9 to TRBJ2-1; 13 nucleotides line up with TRBD2. The CDR3 extends over 18 amino acids. The germline V gene has CDR1 SEHNR and CDR2 FQNEAQ (reference sequence). The CDR3 is CSSSLLAGTSGVYNEQFF. Here the CDR3 DNA reads TGTTCCAGCAGCTTATTAGCGGGGACTAGCGGGGTATACAATGAGCAGTTCTTC.

As to this clone: The junction and the germline gene differ at one end; a read error may be behind it. This rearrangement joins TRBV4-3 to TRBJ2-6; D might be TRBD1 (5 bases). The CDR3 runs to 15 residues. Germline CDR1 and CDR2: LGHNA and YSLEER. The CDR3 nucleotides are TGCGCCAGCAGCCAAAAAAACTCTGGGGCCAACGGCCTGACTTTC. Translation gives CASSQKNSGANGLTF.

This chain connects TRBV4-1 to TRBJ2-2, with 11 bases identical to TRBD2. The CDR3 is 17 amino acids. Germline CDR1 is MGHRA and CDR2 is YSYEKL. V was pared by 5 bases and J by 0 bases, with 5 bases of the junction left unmatched. The CDR3 nucleotides read TGCGCCAGCAGCATCGGTAGCGGGGGGGCGAACACCGGGGAGCTGTTTTTT. It encodes CASSIGSGGANTGELFF.

The chain carries TRBV10-2 and TRBJ1-4, with 7 bases identical to TRBD1. The V and J ends lost 10 bases and 13 bases, in that order; junction bases with no gene match: 6. CDR1 is WSHSY and CDR2 is SAAADI in the germline V gene. The CDR3 is 10 amino acids. The CDR3 DNA follows: TGCGCCAAGACGAACAGGGGACTGTTTTTT. It is translated as CAKTNRGLFF.

This clone was observed once. CDR3 in DNA: TGCAGCGTTGAAGATAGGCAGGCCTACGAGCAGTACTTC. Encoded protein: CSVEDRQAYEQYF. This sequence joins TRBV29-1 and TRBJ2-7; D is uncertain. The CDR3 sequence is 13 residues long. Trimming left V 0 bases short and J 2 bases short, with 8 bases between. In germline, CDR1 is SQVTM, CDR2 ANQGSEA.

The chain is built from TRBV6-5 and TRBJ1-1, with D uncertain. In germline, CDR1 is MNHEY, CDR2 SVGAGI. The V end lost 6 bases, the J end lost 6 bases, and 14 bases lay between the germline ends. CDR3 length equals 13 residues. DNA for the CDR3: TGTGCCAGCAGCTCCCCGAGAGGGCCTGAAGCTTTCTTT. Translated: CASSSPRGPEAFF.

This chain joins TRBV5-6 and TRBJ1-1; TRBD1 matches 7 bases. This CDR3 is 16 amino acids long. Germline CDR1 is SGHDT and CDR2 is YYEEEE. Trimming at V came to 4 bases and at J to 7 bases, leaving 16 bases not matched to a gene. The CDR3 sequence is CASSRSPTGWVGEAFF. The CDR3 DNA reads TGTGCCAGCAGCCGCTCCCCGACAGGGTGGGTCGGTGAAGCTTTCTTT.

V usage is TRBV30 and J usage is TRBJ2-7, with TRBD1 matching over 9 bases. CDR1 is GTSNPN, CDR2 SVGIG, per germline (reference sequence). The CDR3 consists of 15 residues. V lost 2 bases and J lost 3; bases outside the gene matches: 8. CDR3 nucleotide sequence: TGTGCCTGGAGTCGAGGACAGGGGCTCTTCTACGAGCAGTACTTC. Protein: CAWSRGQGLFYEQYF.

The chain has TRBV7-9 and TRBJ2-5, with D hard to call. The J call may not be correct, given that the DNA end is closer to TRBJ2-7. Germline CDR1 is SEHNR and CDR2 is FQNEAQ (reference sequence). This CDR3 has 12 amino acids. In nucleotides, the CDR3 is TGTGCCAGCAGCTTAGAGTCCTACGAGCAGTACTTC. It yields the protein CASSLESYEQYF.

The J gene is TRBJ2-2, the V gene TRBV27, with TRBD2 matching over 14 bases. This CDR3 is built from 18 residues. The V gene's germline CDR1 is MNHEY and CDR2 SMNVEV (reference sequence). V dropped 6 bases and J dropped 2; count of bases not matched to a gene: 8. In DNA, the CDR3 is TGTGCCAGCAGGAAACCGGGACTAGCGGGAGTTAACACCGGGGAGCTGTTTTTT. Protein: CASRKPGLAGVNTGELFF.

The chain employs TRBV7-9 and TRBJ2-3, with 15 positions matching TRBD2. V dropped 5 bases and J dropped 3; count of bases not matched to a gene: 6. Per the germline V gene, CDR1 is SEHNR and CDR2 is FQNEAQ (reference sequence). The CDR3 contains 17 residues. Written as DNA, the CDR3 is TGTGCCAGCAGCCCCGGACTAGCGGGAGGGCATACAGATACGCAGTATTTT. Translated, it gives CASSPGLAGGHTDTQYF.

The sample holds one count of this clone. The chain recombines TRBV7-2 with TRBJ2-3; TRBD2 aligns across 7 bases. With 7 bases clipped from V and 4 bases from J, the junction kept 11 bases outside the gene matches. Looked up from germline, CDR1 is SGHTA and CDR2 is FQGNSA. The CDR3 runs to 15 residues. The CDR3: CASTNGGSRSDTQYF. The CDR3 DNA follows: TGTGCCAGCACAAACGGGGGGTCGAGATCAGATACGCAGTATTTT.

The V gene is TRBV9, the J gene TRBJ1-2; TRBD1 agrees at 9 bases. From germline, CDR1 is SGDLS and CDR2 YYNGEE. The CDR3 totals 17 residues. With V trimmed by 4 bases and J by 3 bases, 13 bases remained unmatched. CDR3 in amino acids: CASSLRDRVFLYYGYTF. CDR3 nucleotide sequence: TGTGCCAGCAGCCTGCGGGACAGGGTTTTTTTATACTATGGCTACACCTTC.

This clone turned up a few times. V usage is TRBV28 and J usage is TRBJ1-1; D gene ambiguous. Trimming cost V 3 bases and J 1 base, with 12 bases left between them. The CDR3 runs to 15 residues. From germline, CDR1 is MDHEN and CDR2 SYDVKM. The CDR3, as DNA: TGTGCCAGCAGTTTTTCGGGAACAGAGAACACTGAAGCTTTCTTT. This encodes CASSFSGTENTEAFF.